The source of this TCR beta chain is a study of blood T cells in healthy people across ages. This clonotype was seen a handful of times. The germline gives CDR1 SGHTA, CDR2 FQGNSA. This CDR3 region has 13 residues. Together with a sample-barcoded 5' primer, a J-beta primer mix was included in a second PCR lasting roughly 6 to 12 cycles. TCRdb reanalysed the 5' RACE reads using MiXCR and keeps one entry per CDR3 protein. Of some 1.5 million distinct CDR3 sequences in the sample, 42% are singletons; the top ten hold about 3.8%. The sample was blood. This chain joins TRBV7-2 and TRBJ1-2; 10 bases fit TRBD1. The sequence was obtained from a woman aged 18 to 35 in good health. CDR3 region: CADRGNFIYGYTF. CDR3 coding DNA: TGTGCGGACAGGGGGAATTTTATCTATGGCTACACCTTC.